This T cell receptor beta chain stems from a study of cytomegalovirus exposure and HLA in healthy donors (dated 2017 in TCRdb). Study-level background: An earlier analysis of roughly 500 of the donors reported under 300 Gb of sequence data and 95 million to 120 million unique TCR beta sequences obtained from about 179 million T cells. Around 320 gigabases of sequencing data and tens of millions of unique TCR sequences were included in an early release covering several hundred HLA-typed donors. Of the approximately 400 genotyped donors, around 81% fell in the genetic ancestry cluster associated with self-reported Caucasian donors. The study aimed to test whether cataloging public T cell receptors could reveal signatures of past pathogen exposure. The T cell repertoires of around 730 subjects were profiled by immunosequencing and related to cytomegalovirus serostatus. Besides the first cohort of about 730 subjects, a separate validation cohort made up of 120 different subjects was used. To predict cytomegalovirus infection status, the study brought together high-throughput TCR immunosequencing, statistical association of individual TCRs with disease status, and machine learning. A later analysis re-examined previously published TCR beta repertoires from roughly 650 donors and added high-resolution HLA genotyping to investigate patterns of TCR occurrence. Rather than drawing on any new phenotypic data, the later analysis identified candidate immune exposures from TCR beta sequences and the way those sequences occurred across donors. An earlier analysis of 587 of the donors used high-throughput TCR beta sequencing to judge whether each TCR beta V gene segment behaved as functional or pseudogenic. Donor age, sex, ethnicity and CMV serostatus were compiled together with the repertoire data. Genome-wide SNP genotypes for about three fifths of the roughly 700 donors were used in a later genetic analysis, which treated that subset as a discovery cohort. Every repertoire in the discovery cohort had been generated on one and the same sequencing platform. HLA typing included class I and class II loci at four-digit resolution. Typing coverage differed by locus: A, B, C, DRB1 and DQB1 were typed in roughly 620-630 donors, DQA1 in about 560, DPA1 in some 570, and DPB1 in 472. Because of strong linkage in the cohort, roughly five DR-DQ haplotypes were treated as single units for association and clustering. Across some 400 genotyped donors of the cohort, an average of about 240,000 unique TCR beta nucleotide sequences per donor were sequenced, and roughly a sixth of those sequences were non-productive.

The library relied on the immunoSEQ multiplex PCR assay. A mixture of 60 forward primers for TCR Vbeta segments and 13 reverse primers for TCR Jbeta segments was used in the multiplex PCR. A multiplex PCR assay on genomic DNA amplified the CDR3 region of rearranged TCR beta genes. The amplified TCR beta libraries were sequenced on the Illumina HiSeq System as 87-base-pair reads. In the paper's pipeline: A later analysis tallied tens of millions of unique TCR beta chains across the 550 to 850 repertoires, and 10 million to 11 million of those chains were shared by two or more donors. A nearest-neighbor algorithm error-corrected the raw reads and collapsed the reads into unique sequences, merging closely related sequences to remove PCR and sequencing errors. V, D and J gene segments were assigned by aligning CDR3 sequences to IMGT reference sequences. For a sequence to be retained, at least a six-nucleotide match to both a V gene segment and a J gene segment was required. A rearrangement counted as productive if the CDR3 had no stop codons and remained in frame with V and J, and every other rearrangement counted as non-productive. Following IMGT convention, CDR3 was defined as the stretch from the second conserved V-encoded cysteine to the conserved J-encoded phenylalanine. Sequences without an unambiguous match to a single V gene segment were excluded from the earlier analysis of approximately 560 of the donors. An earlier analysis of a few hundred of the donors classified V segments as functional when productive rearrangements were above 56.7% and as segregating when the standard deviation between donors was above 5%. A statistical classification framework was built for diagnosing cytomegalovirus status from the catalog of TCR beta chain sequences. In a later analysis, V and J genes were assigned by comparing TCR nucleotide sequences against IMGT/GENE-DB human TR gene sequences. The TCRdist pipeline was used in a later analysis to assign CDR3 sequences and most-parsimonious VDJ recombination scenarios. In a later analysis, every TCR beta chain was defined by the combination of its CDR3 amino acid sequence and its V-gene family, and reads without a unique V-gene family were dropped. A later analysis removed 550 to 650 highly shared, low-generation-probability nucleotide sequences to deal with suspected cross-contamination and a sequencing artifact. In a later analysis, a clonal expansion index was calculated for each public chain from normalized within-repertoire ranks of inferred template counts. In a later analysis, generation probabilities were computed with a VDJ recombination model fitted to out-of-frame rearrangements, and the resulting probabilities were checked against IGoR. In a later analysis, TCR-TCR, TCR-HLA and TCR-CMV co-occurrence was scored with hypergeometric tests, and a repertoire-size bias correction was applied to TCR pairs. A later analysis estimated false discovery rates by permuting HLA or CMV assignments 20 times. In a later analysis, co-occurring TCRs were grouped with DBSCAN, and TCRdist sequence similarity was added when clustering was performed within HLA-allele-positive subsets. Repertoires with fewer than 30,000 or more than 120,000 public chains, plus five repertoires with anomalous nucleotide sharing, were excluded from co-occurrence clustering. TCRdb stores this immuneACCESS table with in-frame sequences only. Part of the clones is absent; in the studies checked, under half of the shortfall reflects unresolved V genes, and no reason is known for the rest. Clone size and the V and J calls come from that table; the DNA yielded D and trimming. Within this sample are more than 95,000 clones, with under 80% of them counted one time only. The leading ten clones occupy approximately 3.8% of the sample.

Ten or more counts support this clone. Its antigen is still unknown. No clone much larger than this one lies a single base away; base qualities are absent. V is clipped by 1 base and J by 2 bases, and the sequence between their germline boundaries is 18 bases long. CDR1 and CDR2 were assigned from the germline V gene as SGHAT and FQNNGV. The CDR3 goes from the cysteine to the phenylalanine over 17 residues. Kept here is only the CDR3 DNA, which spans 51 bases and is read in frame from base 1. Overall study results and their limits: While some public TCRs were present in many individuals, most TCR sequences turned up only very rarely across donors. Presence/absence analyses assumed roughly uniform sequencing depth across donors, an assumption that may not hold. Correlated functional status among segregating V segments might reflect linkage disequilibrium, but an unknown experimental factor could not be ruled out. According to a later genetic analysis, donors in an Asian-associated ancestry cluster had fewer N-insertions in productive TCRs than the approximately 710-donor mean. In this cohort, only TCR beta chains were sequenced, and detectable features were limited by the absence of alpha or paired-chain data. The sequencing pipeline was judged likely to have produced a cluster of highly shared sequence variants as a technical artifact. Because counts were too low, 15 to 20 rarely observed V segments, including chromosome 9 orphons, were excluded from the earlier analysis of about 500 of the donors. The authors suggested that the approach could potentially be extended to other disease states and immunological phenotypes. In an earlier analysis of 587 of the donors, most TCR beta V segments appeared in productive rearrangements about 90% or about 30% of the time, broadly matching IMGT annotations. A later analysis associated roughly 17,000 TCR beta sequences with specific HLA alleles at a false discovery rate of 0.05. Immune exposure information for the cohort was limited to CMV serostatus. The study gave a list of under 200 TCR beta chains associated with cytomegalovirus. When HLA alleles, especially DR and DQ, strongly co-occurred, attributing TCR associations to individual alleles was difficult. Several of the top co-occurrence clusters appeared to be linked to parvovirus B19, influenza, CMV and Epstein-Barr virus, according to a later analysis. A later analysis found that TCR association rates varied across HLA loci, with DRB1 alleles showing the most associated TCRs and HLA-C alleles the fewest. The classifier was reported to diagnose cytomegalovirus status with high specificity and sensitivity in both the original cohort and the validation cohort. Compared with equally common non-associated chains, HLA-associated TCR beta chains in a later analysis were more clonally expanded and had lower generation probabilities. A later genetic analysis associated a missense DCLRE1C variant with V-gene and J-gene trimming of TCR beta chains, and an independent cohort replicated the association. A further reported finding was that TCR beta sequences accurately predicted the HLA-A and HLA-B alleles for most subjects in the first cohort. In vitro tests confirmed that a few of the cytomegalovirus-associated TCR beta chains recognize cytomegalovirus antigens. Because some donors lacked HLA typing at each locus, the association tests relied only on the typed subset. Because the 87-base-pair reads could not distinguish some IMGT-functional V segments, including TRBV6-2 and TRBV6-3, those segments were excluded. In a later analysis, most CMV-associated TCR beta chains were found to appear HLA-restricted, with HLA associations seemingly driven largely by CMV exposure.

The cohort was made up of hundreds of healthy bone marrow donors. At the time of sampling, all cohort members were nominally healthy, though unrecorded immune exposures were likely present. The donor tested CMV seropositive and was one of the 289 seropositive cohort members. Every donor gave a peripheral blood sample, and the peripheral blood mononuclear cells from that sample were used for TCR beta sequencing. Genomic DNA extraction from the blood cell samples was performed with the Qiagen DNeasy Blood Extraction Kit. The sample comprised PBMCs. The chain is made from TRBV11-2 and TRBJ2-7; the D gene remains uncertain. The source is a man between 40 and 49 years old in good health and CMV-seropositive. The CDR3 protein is CASSLAPPDPEAYEQYF. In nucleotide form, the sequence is TGTGCCAGCAGCTTAGCGCCACCTGACCCCGAGGCCTACGAGCAGTACTTC.